This T cell receptor beta chain came from a study of identical twins. A few counts support this clonotype. Template switching added a universal primer site; cDNA carried unique molecular identifiers. TCRdb re-called the 5' RACE reads with MiXCR, one entry per CDR3 protein. The sample holds about 250,000 distinct CDR3 sequences, roughly 13% seen once. With 1 base clipped from V and 4 bases from J, the junction kept 4 bases outside the gene matches. There are 15 residues in the CDR3. Germline-derived CDR1 and CDR2 are SGHVS and FQNEAQ. Input material: memory (CD45RO+) T cells sorted from blood. The TCR sequence derives from a woman under 30 in good health. The chain couples TRBV7-8 to TRBJ1-5; 7 bases are a match to TRBD1. This CDR3 reads CASSLEGDSNQPQHF. The DNA of the CDR3 is TGTGCCAGCAGCTTAGAGGGGGACAGTAATCAGCCCCAGCATTTT.